This TCR beta chain was observed in a study of CD8+ T cells in alopecia areata. Study overall: Affected scalp percentage determined the severity score of treated patients.

The sample's treatment: oral pan-JAK inhibitor, 5-10 mg twice daily. Extracted from the samples, RNA was reverse transcribed into cDNA to serve as the sequencing template. Generated by immunoSEQ multiplex PCR, the TCRdb table keeps only in-frame clones and is missing some. The data contain approximately 170,000 clones, about 60% of them singletons. The ends lost 3 bases at V and 1 base at J; junction bases unmatched: 2. The CDR3 length is 15 residues. Germline loops: CDR1 SGHRS, CDR2 YFSETQ. About this clone: Its antigen is not known.

Findings of the study overall: Clonality exceeded that of normal scalp in lesional scalp, most notably in alopecia totalis/universalis. Among the top 100, expanded CD8+ clones, as well as scalp clonality, were significantly decreased by tofacitinib.

The V call is TRBV5-1, the J call TRBJ2-2, with 8 bases fitting TRBD1. Sequencing used CD4+ T cells sorted from blood, obtained at week 24, from a patient treated with tofacitinib. The receptor was derived from a human donor with alopecia areata. The CDR3 sequence: CASSSGQVNTGELFF. The CDR3 nucleotides are TGCGCCAGCAGCTCGGGACAGGTGAACACCGGGGAGCTGTTTTTT.